The present TCR beta chain was sequenced within a study of T cells in Graves' hyperthyroidism and ophthalmopathy. General study results and limits: Expanded thyroid clonotypes (above 0.001) were mostly also found in blood. Model predictions of ophthalmopathy came a median approximately 6.8 months before onset.

The source material, RNA transcripts, was used to amplify TCR beta CDR3 regions. The TCR CDR3 first-round RT-PCR relied on the HTBI primer set. TCRdb reanalysed the multiplex PCR reads using MiXCR and keeps one entry per CDR3 protein. This table has under 400,000 distinct CDR3 sequences, roughly 23% appearing once. This clonotype appeared many times. Its target is unknown. V lost 1 base, J lost 5 bases, and 14 bases lay in between. CDR1 is KGHDR and CDR2 is SFDVKD in the germline V gene. The CDR3 contains 15 residues. Graves' hyperthyroidism is called stable when ophthalmopathy does not progress within 18 months.

Sequenced material: blood. This receptor was identified in a woman in her forties or fifties with Graves' hyperthyroidism. The V and J genes are TRBV24-1 and TRBJ2-7; D is possibly TRBD1 (5 bases). The CDR3 loop reads CATSDFVAGRNEQYF. The CDR3 DNA is TGTGCCACCAGTGATTTTGTGGCAGGGCGGAACGAGCAGTACTTC.